The 19 T cell receptor beta chains below were found in one sample sequenced in a study of blood T cells in healthy people across ages. The authors ran a second PCR of about 6 to 12 cycles using a sample-barcoded 5' primer and a J-beta primer mix. TCRdb used MiXCR to reprocess the 5' RACE reads, holding one entry per CDR3 protein. The data contain hundreds of thousands of distinct CDR3 sequences, more than 50% of them singletons. The sequencing input was blood. These receptor sequences come from a man aged 40-50 years in good health.

The rearrangement joins TRBV6-5 to TRBJ1-4; D not resolved. Germline CDR1 reads MNHEY; CDR2 reads SVGAGI. This CDR3 comprises 15 residues. The ends were cut back, 0 bases at V and 8 bases at J, with 13 bases in the middle. As DNA, the CDR3 is TGTGCCAGCAGTTACTCGCAAGGCTCGGAAGAAAAACTGTTTTTT. Translating gives CASSYSQGSEEKLFF.

The V and J genes are TRBV28 and TRBJ2-5, with a possible D match to TRBD2 (6 bases). The CDR3 length is 15 residues. Trimming took 4 bases from V and 5 from J, leaving 17 bases between them. From germline, CDR1 is MDHEN and CDR2 SYDVKM. CDR3 in DNA: TGTGCCAGCAGTTCTGGGACTCAACCGACTGAGACCCAGTACTTC. Its translation: CASSSGTQPTETQYF.

Points on this clonotype: An end of the junction does not agree with germline; a read error may underlie this. J is TRBJ2-1 and V is TRBV7-2, with a possible D match to TRBD2 (6 bases). Germline assignment: CDR1 SGHTA and CDR2 FQGNSA. The CDR3 has 16 residues. The CDR3 here is CASSLNGQQKEGEQFF. The DNA for the CDR3 is TGCGCCAGCAGCCTGAACGGACAACAGAAGGAGGGTGAGCAGTTCTTC. The whole variable domain, filled in from reference TRBV7-2 and TRBJ2-1, reads GAGVSQSPSNKVTEKGKDVELRCDPISGHTALYWYRQSLGQGLEFLIYFQGNSAPDKSGLPSDRFSAERTGGSVSTLTIQRTQQEDSAVYLCASSLNGQQKEGEQFFGPGTRLTVL.

The V call is TRBV6-2 or TRBV6-3, the J call TRBJ1-1, with 7 bases fitting TRBD1. Trimming took 2 bases from V and 9 from J; bases not matched to a gene: 6. This CDR3 is 13 amino acids long. Germline CDR1 is MNHEY and CDR2 is SVGEGT. CDR3 nucleotides: TGTGCCAGCAGTTACGAGACAGGGACTAAAGCTTTCTTT. It yields the protein CASSYETGTKAFF.

This clonotype has just a few counts. The chain has TRBV6-6 and TRBJ2-7, with 7 bases matching TRBD1. This CDR3 contains 16 residues. CDR1 MNHNY and CDR2 SVGAGI come from the germline V gene (reference sequence). Trimming took 4 bases from V and 5 from J; bases not matched to a gene: 14. The CDR3 DNA reads as TGTGCCAGCAGTTCCCAAGGTCAGGGGGATTCCCACGAGCAGTACTTC. It is translated as CASSSQGQGDSHEQYF.

Turning to this clonotype: The CDR3 does not end in the conserved phenylalanine or tryptophan, so this is likely a read error. This chain's CDR3 is CSVAGQIDNEQFL. CDR3 nucleotides: TGCAGCGTTGCGGGACAGATAGACAATGAGCAGTTCTTA. The V and J genes are TRBV29-1 and TRBJ2-1, with 7 positions matching TRBD1. The CDR3 covers 13 residues. Germline assignment: CDR1 SQVTM and CDR2 ANQGSEA. V gave up 4 bases and J gave up 5 bases; unmatched junction bases: 5.

The rearrangement links TRBV12-3 or TRBV12-4 to TRBJ1-6; unclear D gene. The CDR3 consists of 14 residues. Trimming stripped 2 bases from V and 10 bases from J, with 12 bases between. CDR3: CASSLSGRDSPLHF. In DNA form, the CDR3 reads TGTGCCAGCAGTTTATCGGGGAGAGACTCACCCCTCCACTTT.

This chain links TRBV14 with TRBJ2-1; 7 bases match TRBD1. CDR3 length: 18 residues. CDR1 SGHDN and CDR2 FVKESK come from the germline V gene. V shed 4 bases, J shed 7 bases, and the junction held 19 bases outside the gene matches. CDR3 nucleotides: TGTGCCAGCAGCCGCAAGCGGAGGCAGGGGGATTTTGGTAATGAGCAGTTCTTC. It codes for CASSRKRRQGDFGNEQFF.

In its sample, this clonotype was seen a few times. DNA of the CDR3: TGTGCCAGCAGCTCGACGGACCCAACTAATGAAAAACTGTTTTTT. Protein sequence: CASSSTDPTNEKLFF. V usage is TRBV13 and J usage is TRBJ1-4; D uncertain. The CDR3 contains 15 residues. CDR1 PRHDT and CDR2 FYEKMQ come from the germline V gene (reference sequence). V lost 4 bases and J 0 bases, leaving 9 bases between the germline ends.

The gene calls are TRBV5-1 and TRBJ1-6; D is unclear. CDR3 length: 15 amino acids. Trimming cost V 4 bases and J 5 bases, with 13 bases left between them. Germline-derived CDR1 and CDR2 are SGHRS and YFSETQ. Written as DNA, the CDR3 is TGCGCCAGCAGCCCCAGCAGTCAGAATAATTCACCCCTCCACTTT. Protein: CASSPSSQNNSPLHF.

The chain uses TRBV28 and TRBJ2-3, with 7 bases aligning to TRBD2. Germline CDR1 and CDR2: MDHEN and SYDVKM. The CDR3 extends over 16 amino acids. Losses at the gene ends were 6 bases for V and 2 bases for J; bases not matched to a gene: 11. The CDR3 loop is CASSLRGVRPTDTQYF. The CDR3 bases are TGTGCCAGCAGCCTTCGGGGGGTTCGACCCACAGATACGCAGTATTTT. Full variable domain (outside the CDR3, taken from reference TRBV28 and TRBJ2-3): DVKVTQSSRYLVKRTGEKVFLECVQDMDHENMFWYRQDPGLGLRLIYFSYDVKMKEKGDIPEGYSVSREKKERFSLILESASTNQTSMYLCASSLRGVRPTDTQYFGPGTRLTVL.

The table lists this clonotype with a few counts. This rearrangement joins TRBV25-1 to TRBJ1-2; the D gene is possibly TRBD1 (5 bases). Trimming cost V 1 base and J 4 bases, with 13 bases left between them. Germline CDR1 and CDR2: MGHDK and SYGVNS. CDR3 length: 15 amino acids. The CDR3 loop reads CASSEFKAGFYGYTF. The CDR3 DNA sequence: TGTGCCAGCAGTGAATTCAAGGCAGGGTTCTATGGCTACACCTTC.

The chain couples TRBV6-1 to TRBJ1-1; perhaps TRBD1 as D (5 bases). V shed 6 bases and J shed 11 bases, with 16 bases lying between them. This CDR3 is 12 amino acids long. Germline CDR1 reads MNHNS; CDR2 reads SASEGT. CDR3 DNA: TGTGCCAGCAGCGCCAGGGTTTTGGGTGCTTTCTTT. Amino acid sequence: CASSARVLGAFF.

The rearrangement links TRBV3-1 to TRBJ2-1; maybe TRBD2 (7 bases). TRBJ2-7 matches the DNA end more closely, so the J call is doubtful. The germline V gene encodes CDR1 LGHDT and CDR2 YNNKEL (reference sequence). The CDR3 covers 14 residues. The CDR3 coding sequence is TGTGCCAGCAGCCCCCGCAGCGGGGACAATGAGCAGTACTTC. It is translated as CASSPRSGDNEQYF.

This chain connects TRBV5-5 to TRBJ2-5; D gene unclear. The germline V gene encodes CDR1 SGHKS and CDR2 YYEKEE (reference sequence). The CDR3 covers 15 residues. V lost 3 bases and J lost 2, with 14 bases in between. CDR3 amino acids: CASSSYYYDQETQYF. Here the CDR3 DNA reads TGTGCCAGCAGCTCTTACTACTACGATCAAGAGACCCAGTACTTC.

In this sample, this clonotype turned up a few times. This chain links TRBV10-3 with TRBJ1-2; a possible D gene is TRBD1 (5 bases). The CDR3 loop spans 16 amino acids. Germline CDR1 and CDR2: ENHRY and SYGVKD. The V end was cut by 2 bases, the J end by 1 base, with 14 bases between. The CDR3 here is CAISEPGTGGNYGYTF. CDR3 coding DNA: TGTGCCATCAGTGAGCCGGGGACCGGTGGTAACTATGGCTACACCTTC.

CDR3 sequence reads: CASSTGLAGGFQSDTQYF. CDR3 DNA sequence: TGCGCCAGTTCCACGGGACTAGCGGGGGGGTTTCAGTCAGATACGCAGTATTTT. The rearrangement joins TRBV5-1 to TRBJ2-3; 16 bases match TRBD2. Trimming took 8 bases from V and 4 from J; bases not matched to a gene: 13. The CDR3 sequence is 18 residues long. Germline assignment: CDR1 SGHRS and CDR2 YFSETQ.

This clonotype was counted at least ten times. V is TRBV29-1 and J is TRBJ2-1; 9 nucleotides match TRBD1. V was pared by 4 bases and J by 9 bases, with 4 bases of the junction left unmatched. Germline CDR1 and CDR2: SQVTM and ANQGSEA. This CDR3 comprises 12 residues. CDR3 coding DNA: TGCAGCGTTGCCGGGACAGGGATTGAGCAGTTCTTC. Its translation: CSVAGTGIEQFF.

This clonotype was recorded a few times. The V call is TRBV6-4, the J call TRBJ2-1; perhaps D is TRBD1 or TRBD2 (6 bases each). The germline gives CDR1 MRHNA, CDR2 SNTAGT. This CDR3 is 14 amino acids long. V lost 6 bases and J 8 bases, leaving 17 bases between the germline ends. The CDR3 protein is CASRTKHREDEQFF. Written as DNA, the CDR3 is TGTGCCAGCAGAACGAAACACAGGGAGGATGAGCAGTTCTTC.